These T cell receptor beta chains were read from a single sample in a study of shared clonotypes between healthy human individuals. TCRdb keeps only in-frame clones here, not all; method: immunoSEQ multiplex PCR. The sample yields 2 million to 3 million clones, 93% seen once. Input material: naive CD4+ T cells from PBMCs. The receptors were sampled from a young man in good health. Some clones in this sample may be carry-over from other donors' samples. Both conserved end residues are part of each CDR3. The D gene is left open where the match is weak. Only some rows state a clone size, as once, few, many or a class for expanded clones.

clone_size j_call d_call v_call cdr3_aa cdr3_nt
. TRBJ2-1 TRBD2 TRBV9 CASSVGASGSGYEQFF TGTGCCAGCAGCGTAGGGGCTAGCGGGAGTGGCTATGAGCAGTTCTTC
. TRBJ1-1 . TRBV7-8 CASSLVGEAFF TGTGCCAGCAGCTTAGTTGGTGAAGCTTTCTTT
. TRBJ2-7 TRBD2 TRBV5-8 CASSARTSGNYEQYF TGTGCCAGCAGCGCTCGGACTAGCGGGAACTACGAGCAGTACTTC
. TRBJ2-3 TRBD2 TRBV7-2 CASSSKRLAGVTDTQYF TGTGCCAGCAGCTCCAAGCGACTAGCGGGAGTCACAGATACGCAGTATTTT
. TRBJ1-1 . TRBV30 CAWIGGETEAFF TGTGCCTGGATTGGGGGTGAAACTGAAGCTTTCTTT
. TRBJ2-3 TRBD2 TRBV4-1 CASSQASGRGTDTQYF TGCGCCAGCAGCCAAGCCAGCGGGAGAGGCACAGATACGCAGTATTTT
. TRBJ1-1 TRBD1 TRBV7-9 CASSLGTGGETEAFF TGTGCCAGCAGCTTAGGCACAGGGGGTGAGACTGAAGCTTTCTTT
. TRBJ2-5 . TRBV2 CASSGRGAETQYF TGTGCCAGCAGTGGCAGGGGAGCAGAGACCCAGTACTTC
. TRBJ1-2 TRBD1 TRBV9 CASSDRDRVYGYTF TGTGCCAGCAGCGACCGGGACAGGGTGTATGGCTACACCTTC
. TRBJ2-1 . TRBV9 CASSVGPAEGEQFF TGTGCCAGCAGCGTAGGACCTGCCGAGGGTGAGCAGTTCTTC
. TRBJ1-3 . TRBV28 CASSSPGSGNTIYF TGTGCCAGCAGTTCCCCGGGATCTGGAAACACCATATATTTT
. TRBJ2-5 . TRBV7-2 CASSLRRTGTKETQYF TGTGCCAGCAGCTTAAGAAGGACAGGGACTAAAGAGACCCAGTACTTC
once TRBJ2-4 . TRBV6-1 CASSRGQQPKNIQYF TGTGCCAGCAGCCGAGGACAGCAACCCAAAAACATTCAGTACTTC
. TRBJ2-5 . TRBV2 CASNWGVVETQYF TGTGCCAGCAATTGGGGGGTGGTTGAGACCCAGTACTTC
once TRBJ1-1 . TRBV6-1 CATQRHQNTEAFF TGTGCCACCCAGCGGCACCAGAACACTGAAGCTTTCTTT
. TRBJ2-7 . TRBV21-1 CASPGGGLAGHYEQYF TGTGCCAGCCCAGGGGGGGGGCTAGCGGGACACTACGAGCAGTACTTC
. TRBJ2-7 . TRBV7-9 CASSLGHQAGEQYF TGTGCCAGCAGCTTGGGACACCAGGCGGGAGAGCAGTACTTC
. TRBJ1-1 TRBD1 TRBV6-1 CASSEGQGFLNTEAFF TGTGCCAGCAGTGAGGGACAGGGGTTTTTGAACACTGAAGCTTTCTTT
. TRBJ2-3 . TRBV10-1 CASSDHTAGTDTQYF TGCGCCAGCAGTGACCACACGGCAGGCACAGATACGCAGTATTTT
. TRBJ2-6 . TRBV4-3 CASSQVQPGANVLTF TGCGCCAGCAGCCAAGTACAGCCTGGGGCCAACGTCCTGACTTTC
. TRBJ2-2 . TRBV6-5 CASSRPLTGELFF TGTGCCAGCAGCAGACCTCTGACCGGGGAGCTGTTTTTT
. TRBJ2-2 . TRBV6-6 CASSYGANTGELFF TGTGCCAGCAGTTACGGCGCGAACACCGGGGAGCTGTTTTTT
. TRBJ2-5 . TRBV5-1 CASSSGGAGETQYF TGCGCCAGCAGCTCTGGGGGCGCAGGGGAGACCCAGTACTTC
. TRBJ2-3 . TRBV28 CASTLGILQGPDTQYF TGTGCCAGCACCTTGGGGATATTGCAGGGGCCAGATACGCAGTATTTT
. TRBJ1-5 . TRBV27 CASSLTAGGGRNQPQHF TGTGCCAGCAGTTTAACGGCAGGCGGCGGACGCAATCAGCCCCAGCATTTT
. TRBJ2-3 . TRBV5-1 CASSYGSRTDTQYF TGCGCCAGCAGCTACGGGAGCCGCACAGATACGCAGTATTTT
. TRBJ2-7 TRBD1 TRBV25-1 CASRGTGTGAEQYF TGTGCCAGCAGGGGAACCGGGACAGGGGCCGAGCAGTACTTC
. TRBJ1-2 . TRBV27 CASSLVGGPLNGYTF TGTGCCAGCAGTTTAGTTGGAGGGCCCCTTAATGGCTACACCTTC
. TRBJ2-6 . TRBV7-8 CASSGRGLSGANVLTF TGTGCCAGCAGCGGTCGGGGCCTTTCTGGGGCCAACGTCCTGACTTTC
. TRBJ1-1 . TRBV27 CASSDSDGDTEAFF TGTGCCAGCAGTGACAGCGACGGGGACACTGAAGCTTTCTTT
. TRBJ2-1 . TRBV18 CASSQTGYNEQFF TGTGCCAGCTCTCAGACAGGATACAATGAGCAGTTCTTC
. TRBJ2-1 . TRBV5-1 CASSQSSDPRNEQFF TGCGCCAGCAGCCAATCTAGCGATCCGAGGAATGAGCAGTTCTTC
. TRBJ1-2 . TRBV28 CASSLTRGYTF TGTGCCAGCAGTTTAACGCGAGGCTACACCTTC
. TRBJ2-1 . TRBV7-2 CASASPSVNEQFF TGTGCCAGCGCATCCCCGTCCGTTAATGAGCAGTTCTTC
. TRBJ2-7 . TRBV28 CASRSGYEQYF TGTGCCAGCAGGTCGGGCTACGAGCAGTACTTC
. TRBJ2-3 TRBD1 TRBV4-3 CASSQDFRQGATDTQYF TGCGCCAGCAGCCAAGATTTCCGACAGGGGGCAACAGATACGCAGTATTTT
. TRBJ1-2 . TRBV19 CASKGQFNNYGYTF TGTGCCAGTAAAGGACAGTTCAATAACTATGGCTACACCTTC
. TRBJ2-7 TRBD1 TRBV7-2 CASSFRDRPYEQYF TGTGCCAGCAGCTTCCGGGACAGGCCCTACGAGCAGTACTTC
. TRBJ2-1 TRBD2 TRBV19 CASSIKGLAGMEQFF TGTGCCAGTAGTATAAAGGGACTAGCGGGAATGGAGCAGTTCTTC
. TRBJ2-3 TRBD2 TRBV7-9 CASRPGLAGSADTQYF TGTGCCAGCAGGCCCGGACTAGCTGGTTCGGCAGATACGCAGTATTTT
. TRBJ2-3 . TRBV7-2 CASSSWGRETVQYF TGTGCCAGCAGCTCCTGGGGACGGGAAACGGTGCAGTATTTT
. TRBJ2-5 TRBD1 TRBV6-6 CASSYRDRDQETQYF TGTGCCAGCAGTTACAGGGACAGGGACCAAGAGACCCAGTACTTC
few TRBJ1-1 . TRBV30 CAWSPLVQAEAFF TGTGCCTGGAGTCCCCTAGTACAAGCTGAAGCTTTCTTT
. TRBJ1-2 TRBD1 TRBV4-2 CASSQEDREYGYTF TGTGCCAGCAGCCAAGAGGACAGGGAATATGGCTACACCTTC
. TRBJ1-1 TRBD1 TRBV27 CASSPNRGLGPAFF TGTGCCAGCAGTCCGAACAGGGGCCTAGGGCCGGCTTTCTTT
. TRBJ1-4 . TRBV9 CASSRTSNEKLFF TGTGCCAGCAGCAGAACTTCTAATGAAAAACTGTTTTTT
. TRBJ2-1 . TRBV5-1 CASRASSYNEQFF TGCGCCAGCAGAGCGAGCTCCTACAATGAGCAGTTCTTC
. TRBJ2-5 . TRBV19 CASSPTIVGQETQYF TGTGCCAGTAGTCCGACTATAGTAGGCCAAGAGACCCAGTACTTC
. TRBJ2-1 . TRBV5-1 CASRGASGRNEQFF TGCGCCAGCAGAGGGGCCAGCGGTAGGAATGAGCAGTTCTTC
. TRBJ2-2 TRBD2 TRBV7-2 CASSLRLAGGIRYTGELFF TGTGCCAGCAGCTTAAGACTAGCGGGAGGGATTAGGTACACCGGGGAGCTGTTTTTT
once TRBJ2-7 TRBD2 TRBV30 CAWTGGSYEQYF TGTGCCTGGACCGGGGGGTCCTACGAGCAGTACTTC
. TRBJ1-2 . TRBV4-3 CASSQDRRGPWGYTF TGCGCCAGCAGCCAAGATAGGAGGGGCCCTTGGGGCTACACCTTC
. TRBJ1-2 . TRBV5-1 CASSLQDSMGYGYTF TGCGCCAGCAGCTTGCAGGACAGTATGGGATATGGCTACACCTTC
. TRBJ2-3 . TRBV6-4 CASRGPGEAQYF TGTGCCAGCAGGGGTCCCGGGGAAGCGCAGTATTTT
few TRBJ1-3 . TRBV5-1 CASSLATGVRGNTIYF TGCGCCAGCAGCTTGGCGACAGGAGTGCGTGGAAACACCATATATTTT
. TRBJ2-1 TRBD2 TRBV28 CASVSPTSANPYNEQFF TGTGCCAGCGTCTCCCCGACTAGCGCCAACCCCTACAATGAGCAGTTCTTC
. TRBJ2-7 . TRBV11-3 CASSPAEPGKQYF TGTGCCAGCAGCCCAGCGGAGCCCGGAAAGCAGTACTTC